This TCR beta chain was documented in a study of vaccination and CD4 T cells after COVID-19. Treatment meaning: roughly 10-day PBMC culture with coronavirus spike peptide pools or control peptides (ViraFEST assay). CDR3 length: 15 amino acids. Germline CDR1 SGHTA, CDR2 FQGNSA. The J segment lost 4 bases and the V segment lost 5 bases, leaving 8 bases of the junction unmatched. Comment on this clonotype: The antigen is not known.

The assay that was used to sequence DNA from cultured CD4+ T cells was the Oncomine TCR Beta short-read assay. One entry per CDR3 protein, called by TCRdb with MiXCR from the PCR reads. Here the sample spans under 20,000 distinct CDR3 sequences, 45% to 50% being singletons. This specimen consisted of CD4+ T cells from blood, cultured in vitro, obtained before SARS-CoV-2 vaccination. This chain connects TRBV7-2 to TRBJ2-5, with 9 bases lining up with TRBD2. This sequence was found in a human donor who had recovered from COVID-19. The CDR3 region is CASSELGGGGETQYF. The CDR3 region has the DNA TGTGCCAGCAGCGAATTGGGCGGGGGGGGAGAGACCCAGTACTTC.